This T cell receptor (beta chain) was identified in a study of cytomegalovirus exposure and HLA in healthy donors (dated by TCRdb to about 2017). The study in broad terms: An earlier analysis of several hundred of the donors reported approximately 280 Gb of sequence data and 117 million unique TCR beta sequences obtained from around 170 million T cells. Donor age, sex, ethnicity and CMV serostatus were collected together with the repertoire data. An earlier analysis of around 580 of the donors used high-throughput TCR beta sequencing to judge whether each TCR beta V gene segment behaved as functional or pseudogenic. About 310 gigabases of sequencing data and approximately 85 million unique TCR sequences were included in an early release covering about 700 HLA-typed donors. HLA typing covered class I and class II loci at four-digit resolution. The study used immunosequencing to profile the T cell repertoires of about 670 subjects and linked those repertoires to cytomegalovirus serostatus. In the later analysis, no new phenotypic data were used to find candidate immune exposures; instead, reliance was placed on TCR beta sequences and their occurrence across donors. In addition to the first cohort of hundreds of subjects, a separate validation cohort of over 90 different subjects was used. The genetic ancestry cluster associated with self-reported Caucasian donors included over 80% of the approximately 430 genotyped donors. All discovery cohort repertoires had been generated using a single sequencing platform. A later analysis re-examined previously published TCR beta repertoires from more than 550 donors and added high-resolution HLA genotyping to investigate patterns of TCR occurrence. Because of strong linkage in the cohort, 4 to 6 DR-DQ haplotypes were treated as single units for association and clustering. Among several hundred genotyped donors of the cohort, an average of roughly 230,000 unique TCR beta nucleotide sequences was sequenced per donor, of which about 20% were non-productive. A later genetic analysis used genome-wide SNP genotypes for about 65% of the roughly 670 donors, treating that subset as a discovery cohort. The aim of the study was to test whether cataloging public T cell receptors could identify signatures of past pathogen exposure. Typing coverage differed by locus: A, B, C, DRB1 and DQB1 were typed in roughly 620-630 donors, DQA1 in 500 to 550, DPA1 in roughly 590, and DPB1 in about 450. The study combined high-throughput TCR immunosequencing, statistical association of individual TCRs with disease status, and machine learning to predict cytomegalovirus infection status.

As to this clone: Its antigen remains undetermined. The input lacks base qualities; no much larger clone sits a single base away.

The library was generated by the immunoSEQ multiplex PCR assay. The multiplex PCR relied on a mix of 60 forward primers for TCR Vbeta segments and 13 reverse primers for TCR Jbeta segments. A multiplex PCR assay on genomic DNA amplified the CDR3 region of rearranged TCR beta genes. On the Illumina HiSeq System, the amplified TCR beta libraries were sequenced as 87-base-pair reads. Under the source paper's analysis protocol: In a later analysis, roughly 80 million unique TCR beta chains were counted across the approximately 670 repertoires, and roughly 11 million of these chains were shared by at least two donors. To remove PCR and sequencing errors, raw reads were error-corrected and collapsed into unique sequences using a nearest-neighbor algorithm that merged closely related sequences. V, D and J gene segments were assigned by aligning CDR3 sequences to IMGT reference sequences. For a sequence to be retained, a match of at least six nucleotides to both a V gene segment and a J gene segment was required. A rearrangement counted as productive if the CDR3 had no stop codons and remained in frame with V and J, and every other rearrangement counted as non-productive. Following IMGT convention, CDR3 was defined as the stretch from the second conserved V-encoded cysteine to the conserved J-encoded phenylalanine. In an earlier analysis of more than 550 of the donors, sequences lacking an unambiguous match to a single V gene segment were excluded. An earlier analysis of around 600 of the donors classified V segments as functional when productive rearrangements were above 56.7% and as segregating when the standard deviation between donors was above 5%. A statistical classification framework was built to diagnose cytomegalovirus status from the catalog of TCR beta chain sequences. In a later analysis, TCR nucleotide sequences were compared against IMGT/GENE-DB human TR gene sequences so that V and J genes could be assigned. In a later analysis, CDR3 sequences and most-parsimonious VDJ recombination scenarios were assigned using the TCRdist pipeline. In a later analysis, each TCR beta chain was defined by its CDR3 amino acid sequence together with its V-gene family, and reads lacking a unique V-gene family were excluded. To address suspected cross-contamination and a sequencing artifact, a later analysis removed several hundred highly shared, low-generation-probability nucleotide sequences. A later analysis calculated a clonal expansion index for each public chain from normalized within-repertoire ranks of inferred template counts. In a later analysis, generation probabilities were computed with a VDJ recombination model fitted to out-of-frame rearrangements, and the resulting probabilities were checked against IGoR. A later analysis scored TCR-TCR, TCR-HLA and TCR-CMV co-occurrence with hypergeometric tests, applying a repertoire-size bias correction to TCR pairs. In a later analysis, false discovery rates were estimated by permuting HLA or CMV assignments 20 times. In a later analysis, co-occurring TCRs were grouped with DBSCAN, and TCRdist sequence similarity was added when clustering was performed within HLA-allele-positive subsets. Co-occurrence clustering excluded repertoires with fewer than 30,000 or more than 120,000 public chains, plus five with anomalous nucleotide sharing. TCRdb carries this immuneACCESS record with in-frame sequences only. Its versions omit some clonotypes, under half of them owing to an unresolved V gene in the studies checked, with the rest unexplained. The V and J calls and clone size were taken over from that table, and D and trimming were inferred from the DNA. The sample table records 93,000 or so clones; around 65% of these occur just once. Roughly 3.5% of the sample goes to the ten largest clones.

Trimming takes 5 bases off V and 1 base off J; junction bases not matched to a gene: 7. The CDR3 spans 16 residues, from the cysteine through the phenylalanine. Of all the DNA, just the CDR3 is kept, 48 bases in frame from base 1. CDR1 and CDR2 (SGHNT, YYREEE) derive from the germline V gene (reference sequence). The cohort was made up of under 800 healthy bone marrow donors. All cohort members were sampled while nominally healthy, although unrecorded immune exposures were likely present. The donor was CMV seronegative and belonged to the group of several hundred seronegative cohort members. A peripheral blood sample was collected from each donor, and TCR beta sequencing was performed on peripheral blood mononuclear cells. The Qiagen DNeasy Blood Extraction Kit was used to extract genomic DNA from the blood cell samples. The full study reports these points: V-gene and J-gene trimming of TCR beta chains was associated with a missense DCLRE1C variant in a later genetic analysis, and the association was replicated in an independent cohort. Most TCR sequences were seen in very few donors, while some public TCRs were found in many individuals. Because HLA typing was missing for some donors at each locus, association tests included only the typed subset. The authors suggested that the approach could potentially be generalized to other disease states and immunological phenotypes. A later analysis found that TCR association rates varied across HLA loci, with DRB1 alleles showing the most associated TCRs and HLA-C alleles the fewest. A total of fewer than 200 TCR beta chains were listed by the study as associated with cytomegalovirus. Most CMV-associated TCR beta chains appeared to be HLA-restricted in a later analysis, and the HLA associations seemed to be driven largely by CMV exposure. At a false discovery rate of 0.05, a later analysis linked 15,000 to 20,000 TCR beta sequences to specific HLA alleles. A later analysis found that HLA-associated TCR beta chains were more clonally expanded and had lower generation probabilities than equally common non-associated chains. According to a later analysis, parvovirus B19, influenza, CMV and Epstein-Barr virus appeared linked to several top co-occurrence clusters. The only immune exposure information available for the cohort was CMV serostatus. A further reported finding was that TCR beta sequences accurately predicted the HLA-A and HLA-B alleles for most subjects in the first cohort. Approximately 18 rarely observed V segments, including chromosome 9 orphons, were excluded from the earlier analysis of several hundred of the donors because counts were too low. The classifier was reported to diagnose cytomegalovirus status with high specificity and sensitivity in both the original and validation cohorts. The sequencing pipeline was judged likely to have produced a cluster of highly shared sequence variants as a technical artifact. When HLA alleles, especially DR and DQ, strongly co-occurred, attributing TCR associations to individual alleles was difficult. Linkage disequilibrium might explain the correlated functional status among segregating V segments, but an unknown experimental factor could not be ruled out. The cohort was sequenced for TCR beta chains only, and without alpha or paired-chain data the features that could be detected were limited. In vitro tests confirmed that a few of the cytomegalovirus-associated TCR beta chains recognize cytomegalovirus antigens. In an earlier analysis of a few hundred of the donors, most TCR beta V segments were observed in productive rearrangements about 87% or about 30% of the time, broadly matching IMGT annotations. Some IMGT-functional V segments, including TRBV6-2 and TRBV6-3, could not be distinguished by the 87-base-pair reads and were therefore excluded. In a later genetic analysis, fewer N-insertions in productive TCRs were reported among donors in an Asian-associated ancestry cluster than the roughly 700-donor mean. Presence/absence analyses assumed roughly uniform sequencing depth across donors, an assumption that may not hold.

The clonotype was recovered from a woman aged 45-65 years in good health and CMV-seronegative. Recombination connected TRBV5-4 to TRBJ2-2; TRBD1 matches 8 bases in the middle. Sequenced sample: PBMCs. The nucleotide sequence is TGTGCCAGCAGTAATCGCGGGACAGGGAACACCGGGGAGCTGTTTTTT. Its protein product is CASSNRGTGNTGELFF.